This T cell receptor beta chain is drawn from a study of CD8+CD57+ T cells in acquired aplastic anemia. General study results and limits: Around 29 CD8+ CDR3 sequences were shared between patients and controls. Patients showed no significant difference from controls in CD8+ Simpson's diversity.

The CDR3 has 15 amino acids. The germline V and J ends were trimmed by 1 base and 6 bases, with 15 bases remaining between them. Per germline, CDR1 LNHDA and CDR2 SQIVND (reference sequence). This clonotype was seen only once. Its antigen remains unknown. Template material for TCR beta VDJ and CDR3 profiling consisted of genomic DNA. TCRdb analysed the reads with MiXCR anew, one entry per CDR3 protein. The sample records some 190,000 distinct CDR3 sequences, approximately 46% being singletons. V usage is TRBV19 and J usage is TRBJ1-1; possibly TRBD1 for D (5 bases). The sequence derives from a human donor in good health. The specimen sequenced was sorted CD4+, CD8+, or CD8+CD57+ T cells (not recorded which) from PBMCs. The CDR3, as DNA: TGTGCCAGTAGTATAGTGGGGCGGGGGAAGGCTGAAGCTTTCTTT. Its translation: CASSIVGRGKAEAFF.